Following are 13 T cell receptor beta chains from one sample sequenced in a study of Ad26.COV2.S vaccination and SARS-CoV-2 variants. Here immunoSEQ multiplex PCR was the method, and the copy in TCRdb shows in-frame clones only, minus some. The sample records over 300,000 clones, about 80% being singletons. Documented treatment: some 20 received Ad26.COV2.S at low or high dose, single or two shots; roughly 5 received placebo; per-sample allocation not given. At day 63 after the first vaccine or placebo injection, samples were drawn. Source: peripheral blood, taken in a trial of Ad26.COV2.S vaccine versus placebo. These receptors came from a person aged 18-65 years who received the Ad26.COV2.S COVID-19 vaccine or a placebo.

The rearrangement uses TRBV19 and TRBJ1-1; the D is unclear. CDR1 and CDR2 from the germline V gene are LNHDA and SQIVND (reference sequence). The ends were cut back, 1 base at V and 1 base at J, with 7 bases in the middle. The CDR3 is made up of 14 amino acids. The DNA for the CDR3 is TGTGCCAGTAGTATAGGCAACCAGAACACTGAAGCTTTCTTT. It codes for CASSIGNQNTEAFF.

The chain employs TRBV9 and TRBJ1-2, with D unclear. This CDR3 contains 14 residues. V was shortened by 0 bases and J by 3 bases, with 9 bases between the two germline ends. Germline V gives CDR1 SGDLS, CDR2 YYNGEE. The CDR3 DNA reads TGTGCCAGCAGCGTAGCGCCGGAGGACTATGGCTACACCTTC. Its translation: CASSVAPEDYGYTF.

The rearrangement joins TRBV29-1 to TRBJ1-2, with 7 bases that match TRBD1. CDR3 length equals 15 residues. Per the germline V gene, CDR1 is SQVTM and CDR2 is ANQGSEA. V shed 4 bases and J 0 bases; nucleotides not matched to a gene: 8. The CDR3: CSVGRDSRANYGYTF. For the CDR3, the DNA is TGCAGCGTTGGAAGGGACAGTAGAGCTAACTATGGCTACACCTTC.

V usage is TRBV7-2 and J usage is TRBJ2-1; no clear D. The germline V and J ends were trimmed by 7 bases and 4 bases, with 5 bases remaining between them. Germline values: CDR1 SGHTA, CDR2 FQGNSA. The CDR3 loop spans 11 amino acids. This chain's CDR3 is CASTSYNEQFF. In DNA, the CDR3 is TGTGCCAGCACCTCGTACAATGAGCAGTTCTTC.

This sequence joins TRBV11-1 and TRBJ2-5; either TRBD1 or TRBD2 may supply D (5 bases each). The CDR3 covers 15 residues. Trimming stripped 2 bases from V and 4 bases from J, with 14 bases between. Germline CDR1 and CDR2: SGHAT and FQDESV (reference sequence). Here the CDR3 DNA reads TGTGCCAGCAGCTTATTATGGGGTGGGGGAGAGACCCAGTACTTC. This gives the protein CASSLLWGGGETQYF. The entire variable domain, with the rest obtained from reference TRBV11-1 and TRBJ2-5, is as follows: EAEVAQSPRYKITEKSQAVAFWCDPISGHATLYWYRQILGQGPELLVQFQDESVVDDSQLPKDRFSAERLKGVDSTLKIQPAELGDSAMYLCASSLLWGGGETQYFGPGTRLLVL.

The V gene is TRBV7-2, the J gene TRBJ1-5; the match to TRBD1 covers 8 bases. CDR3 size: 14 residues. The J segment lost 5 bases and the V segment lost 5 bases, leaving 5 bases of the junction unmatched. Germline CDR1 is SGHTA and CDR2 is FQGNSA. The CDR3 loop is CASSPYRGDQPQHF. CDR3 sequence (DNA): TGTGCCAGCAGCCCTTACAGGGGGGATCAGCCCCAGCATTTT.

This chain connects TRBV11-2 to TRBJ2-3; D remains ambiguous. The CDR3 length is 15 residues. V shed 6 bases and J shed 1 base, with 14 bases lying between them. From germline, CDR1 is SGHAT and CDR2 FQNNGV. This CDR3 reads CASSRLVSGTDTQYF. CDR3 nucleotide sequence: TGTGCCAGCAGTCGACTCGTCTCAGGCACAGATACGCAGTATTTT.

This chain connects TRBV30 to TRBJ1-2, with D unresolved. Germline lookup yields CDR1 GTSNPN and CDR2 SVGIG (reference sequence). This CDR3 contains 15 residues. Trimming removed 0 bases from V and 4 bases from J, with 15 bases in between. In DNA form, the CDR3 reads TGTGCCTGGAGTGTACAAAGGTTACAGATCTATGGCTACACCTTC. Translation: CAWSVQRLQIYGYTF.

The gene calls are TRBV6-5 and TRBJ1-1, with D possibly TRBD1 on 6 matching bases. V lost 7 bases, J lost 8 bases, and 20 bases lay in between. CDR1 and CDR2 from the germline V gene are MNHEY and SVGAGI. The CDR3 is 14 residues long. CDR3 loop: CASILGGGGTEAFF. The CDR3 nucleotides are TGTGCCAGCATCCTCGGGGGAGGGGGAACAGAAGCTTTCTTT.

V and J are TRBV7-9 and TRBJ2-2; no clear D gene. The ends were cut back, 5 bases at V and 6 bases at J, with 19 bases in the middle. The CDR3 runs 16 residues. From germline, CDR1 is SEHNR and CDR2 FQNEAQ (reference sequence). CDR3 in DNA: TGTGCCAGCAGCCCCTTCTTGCTAAAGGGTGCCGGGGAGCTGTTTTTT. Translating it yields CASSPFLLKGAGELFF.

The chain uses TRBV15 and TRBJ2-3; D might be TRBD2 (5 bases). The CDR3 runs 15 residues. CDR1 and CDR2 from the germline V gene are LNHNV and YYDKDF (reference sequence). The V and J ends lost 1 base and 3 bases respectively, with 11 bases between them. DNA for the CDR3: TGTGCCACCAGCAGAGTTGGGAGTTTGACAGATACGCAGTATTTT. Amino acid sequence: CATSRVGSLTDTQYF.

This clone has a handful of counts. The J gene is TRBJ1-1, the V gene TRBV5-1; no clear D gene. V was clipped by 4 bases and J by 7 bases, with 11 bases between them. The CDR3 totals 12 residues. Germline values: CDR1 SGHRS, CDR2 YFSETQ. The CDR3 is CASSRDTFEAFF. In nucleotides, the CDR3 is TGCGCCAGCAGCCGAGACACTTTTGAAGCTTTCTTT.

The chain uses TRBV12-3 or TRBV12-4 and TRBJ2-7, with D unclear. Deletions cut 8 bases from V and 2 bases from J, with 13 bases between. The CDR3 consists of 13 residues. The CDR3 protein is CASVGSEPYEQYF. The CDR3 DNA is TGTGCCAGCGTCGGCTCAGAGCCCTACGAGCAGTACTTC.